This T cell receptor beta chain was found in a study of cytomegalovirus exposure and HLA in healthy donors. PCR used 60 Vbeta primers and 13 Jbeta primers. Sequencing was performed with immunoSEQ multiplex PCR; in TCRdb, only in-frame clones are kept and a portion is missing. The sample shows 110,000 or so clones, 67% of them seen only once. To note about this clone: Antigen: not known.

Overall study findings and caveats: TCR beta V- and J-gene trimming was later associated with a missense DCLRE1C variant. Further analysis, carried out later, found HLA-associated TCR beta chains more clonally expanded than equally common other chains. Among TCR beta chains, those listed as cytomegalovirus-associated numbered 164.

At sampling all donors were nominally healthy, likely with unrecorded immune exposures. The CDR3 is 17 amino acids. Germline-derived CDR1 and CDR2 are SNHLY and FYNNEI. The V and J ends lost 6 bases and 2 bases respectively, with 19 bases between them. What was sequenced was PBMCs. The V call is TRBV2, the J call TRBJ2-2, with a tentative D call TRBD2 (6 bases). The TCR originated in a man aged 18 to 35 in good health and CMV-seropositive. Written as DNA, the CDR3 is TGTGCCAGCAGCACTCCCGTCACCGGGACTAACACCGGGGAGCTGTTTTTT. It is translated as CASSTPVTGTNTGELFF.